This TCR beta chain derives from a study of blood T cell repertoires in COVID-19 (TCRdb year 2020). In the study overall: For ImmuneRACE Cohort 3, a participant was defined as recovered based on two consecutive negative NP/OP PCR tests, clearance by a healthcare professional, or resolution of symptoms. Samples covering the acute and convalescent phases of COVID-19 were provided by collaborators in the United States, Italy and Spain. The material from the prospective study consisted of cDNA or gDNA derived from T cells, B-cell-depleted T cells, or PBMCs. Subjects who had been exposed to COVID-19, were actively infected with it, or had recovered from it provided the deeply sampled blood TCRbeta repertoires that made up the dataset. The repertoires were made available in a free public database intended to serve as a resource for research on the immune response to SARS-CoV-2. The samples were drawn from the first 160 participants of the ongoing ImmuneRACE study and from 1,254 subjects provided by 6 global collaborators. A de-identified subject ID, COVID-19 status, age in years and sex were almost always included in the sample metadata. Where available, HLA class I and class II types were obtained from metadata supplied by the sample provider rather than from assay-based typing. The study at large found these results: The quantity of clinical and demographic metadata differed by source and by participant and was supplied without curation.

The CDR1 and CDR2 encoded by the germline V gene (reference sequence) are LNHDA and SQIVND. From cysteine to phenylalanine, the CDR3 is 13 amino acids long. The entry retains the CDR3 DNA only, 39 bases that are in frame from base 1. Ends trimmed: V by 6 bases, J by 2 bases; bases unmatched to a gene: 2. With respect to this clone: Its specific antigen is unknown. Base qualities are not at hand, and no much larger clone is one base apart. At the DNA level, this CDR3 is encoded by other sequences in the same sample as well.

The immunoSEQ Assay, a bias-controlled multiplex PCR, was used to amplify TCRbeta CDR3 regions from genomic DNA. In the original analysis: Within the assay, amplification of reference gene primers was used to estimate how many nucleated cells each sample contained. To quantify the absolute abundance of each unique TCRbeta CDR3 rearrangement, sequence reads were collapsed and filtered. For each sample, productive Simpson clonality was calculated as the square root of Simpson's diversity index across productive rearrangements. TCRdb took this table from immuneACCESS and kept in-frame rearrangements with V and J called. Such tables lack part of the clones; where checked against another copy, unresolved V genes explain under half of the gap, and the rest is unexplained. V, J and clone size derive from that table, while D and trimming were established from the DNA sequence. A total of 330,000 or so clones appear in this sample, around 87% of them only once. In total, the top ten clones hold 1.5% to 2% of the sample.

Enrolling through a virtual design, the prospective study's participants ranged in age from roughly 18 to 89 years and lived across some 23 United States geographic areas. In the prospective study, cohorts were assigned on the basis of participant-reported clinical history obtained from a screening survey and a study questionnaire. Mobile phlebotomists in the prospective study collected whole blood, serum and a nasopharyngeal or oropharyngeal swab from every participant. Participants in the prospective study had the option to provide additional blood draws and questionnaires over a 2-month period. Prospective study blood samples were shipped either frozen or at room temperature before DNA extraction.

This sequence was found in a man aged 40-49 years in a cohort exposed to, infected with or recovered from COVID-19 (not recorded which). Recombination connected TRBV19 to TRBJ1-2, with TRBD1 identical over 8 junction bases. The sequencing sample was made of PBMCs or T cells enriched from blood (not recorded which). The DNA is TGTGCCAGTAGGACAGGGGTAAACTATGGCTACACCTTC. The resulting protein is CASRTGVNYGYTF. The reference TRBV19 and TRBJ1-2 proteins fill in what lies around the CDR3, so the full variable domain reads DGGITQSPKYLFRKEGQNVTLSCEQNLNHDAMYWYRQDPGQGLRLIYYSQIVNDFQKGDIAEGYSVSREKKESFPLTVTSAQKNPTAFYLCASRTGVNYGYTFGSGTRLTVV.